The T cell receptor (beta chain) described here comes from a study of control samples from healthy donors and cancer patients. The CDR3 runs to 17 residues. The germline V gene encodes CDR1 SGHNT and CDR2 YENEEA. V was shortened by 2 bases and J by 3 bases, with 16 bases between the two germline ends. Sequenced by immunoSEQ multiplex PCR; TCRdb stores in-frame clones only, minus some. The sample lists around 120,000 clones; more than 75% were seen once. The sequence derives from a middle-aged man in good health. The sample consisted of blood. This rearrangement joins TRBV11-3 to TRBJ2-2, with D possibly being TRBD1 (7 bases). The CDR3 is CASSLRGAGGHTGELFF. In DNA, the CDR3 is TGTGCCAGCAGCTTAAGGGGGGCAGGGGGGCACACCGGGGAGCTGTTTTTT.